This TCR beta chain was retrieved from a study of human T cells and chemical hapten exposure. Study background: It was small differences in pooled library volume that mainly caused per-sample TCR yields to vary. Notes on the study in general: No change in TCRs above 1 in 1000 frequency was produced by DPC sensitization.

At least ten counts were recorded for this clonotype. Its target is unknown. The library tagged individual cDNA molecules with unique molecular identifiers. In the study's own analysis: Per sample, the median was approximately 100,000 TCRs, with values from 23,224 to 690,600. Each CDR3 protein gets one entry after TCRdb re-called the 5' RACE reads with MiXCR. In this record, the V and J calls reflect TCRdb's handling and not the investigators' own analysis. Counted here are 81,000 or so distinct CDR3 sequences, roughly 8.4% occurring once; the ten biggest clones make up 2% to 2.5%. This CDR3 has 14 residues. Per the germline V gene, CDR1 is LGHNT and CDR2 is FRNRAP. Trimming at V came to 4 bases and at J to 4 bases, leaving 3 bases not matched to a gene. Total RNA was extracted from unfractionated whole blood.

The source of this sequence is a male donor in good health. This chain links TRBV12-5 with TRBJ2-2; 7 bases fit TRBD1. CDR3 amino acids: CASGSGQSTGELFF. The CDR3, as DNA: TGTGCTAGTGGTTCGGGACAGAGCACCGGGGAGCTGTTTTTT.